The source of this T cell receptor (beta chain) is a study of CD8+ T cells in alopecia areata. Study results and caveats: More clonal than normal scalp was lesional scalp, particularly alopecia totalis/universalis. For baseline CD8+ expansion, any link to response stays uncertain with one nonresponder. Amid tofacitinib therapy, many expanded lesional clones stayed present in scalp and blood.

This sample's treatment: oral pan-JAK inhibitor, 5-10 mg twice daily. PBMCs served as the source from which CD4+ and CD8+ T cells were sorted. V gave up 11 bases and J gave up 2 bases; unmatched junction bases: 14. Germline V CDR1 and CDR2: SEHNR, FQNEAQ (reference sequence). The CDR3 has 15 amino acids. TCR sequencing used cDNA made by reverse transcription of extracted RNA. The data were produced by immunoSEQ multiplex PCR, yet TCRdb's version contains in-frame clones alone and is incomplete. The sample consists of about 70,000 clones, 29% of them appearing once. As regards this clone: The antigen remains undetermined.

This receptor was taken from a human donor with alopecia areata. The V gene is TRBV7-9, the J gene TRBJ2-7; 8 bases are a match to TRBD2. The sample in question was CD8+ T cells sorted from blood, obtained at week 4, from a patient treated with tofacitinib. The CDR3 sequence is CAGRIKREQAYEQYF. CDR3 in DNA: TGTGCCGGACGAATTAAGCGGGAGCAAGCCTACGAGCAGTACTTC.